This T cell receptor beta chain was observed in a study of glioma-infiltrating T cells (dated by TCRdb to between 2015 and 2016). About the full investigation: Glioma tissue, non-neoplastic brain tissue and matched peripheral blood mononuclear cells were used as sources from which TCR alpha- and beta-chain repertoires were sequenced. To gauge divergence between tissue and blood T-cell populations, every tissue-infiltrating repertoire was compared against the peripheral blood repertoire from the same patient. Three low-grade glioma patients, under ten primary glioblastoma patients and three non-glioma patients contributing non-neoplastic brain tissue were included in the paired cohort.

Broader findings and caveats from the paper: The group comparisons were based on small numbers of patients: three non-neoplastic, three low-grade glioma and roughly eight glioblastoma patients. Very few CDR3 sequences were found to be shared between tissue and blood, and this scarcity was attributed to high CDR3 diversity and limited sampling. In non-neoplastic patients, VJ-independent divergence between tissue and blood fell below expectation, whereas in all gliomas, and especially in low-grade gliomas, the divergence rose above expectation.

The CDR3 starts with the cysteine, ends with the phenylalanine, and has 16 residues. Left in the record is the CDR3 DNA by itself, 48 bases read in frame from the first base. CDR1 and CDR2 were assigned from the germline V gene as MNHEY and SVGEGT. Clipping removes 6 bases from V and 3 bases from J, with 12 as the unmatched junction base count. Turning to this clonotype: Its target antigen remains unknown. Base quality data are lacking; no much larger clone is found one base away.

The iRepertoire nested amplicon-rescue multiplex PCR (arm-PCR) platform was used to amplify TCR alpha and beta CDR3 regions from RNA. For one-step reverse transcription and amplification, roughly 90-400 ng of tissue mRNA or PBMC total RNA was used as input. Following bead purification, Illumina adapters were added through a secondary multiplex PCR, and the libraries were then gel-purified between 200 and 400 bp. The libraries contained internal 6-nucleotide barcodes that were used for demultiplexing. Sequencing of the libraries was done on an Illumina MiSeq using 2x220 or 2x250 nucleotide paired-end reads. Per the source publication's procedure: FLASH 1.2.11 was used to merge paired reads, and BWA-MEM then aligned the reads to the GRCh37 human genome before TRA and TRB reads were extracted. For V and J assignment, an IMGT-derived reference of cassette sequences and CDR3 motifs that included pseudogenes was used. Reads were translated in three frames, and productive CDR3s were defined by a C…FGXG motif without stop codons. Clonotypes were defined as unique combinations of V-J cassette pair and CDR3 amino acid sequence. Reads were filtered by Hamming distance, thresholded by each sample's sequence error rate in mapped regions. In TCRdb, the public reads were trimmed at Q25 with fastp and aligned with MiXCR, with productive beta chains retained. Rows merge per CDR3 protein into single entries with the most common DNA and genes. The V and J calls shown here were made by TCRdb, not taken from the authors' results. This sample lists under 200,000 distinct CDR3 sequences; around 32% were detected once. The top ten constitute around 20% of the sample.

This receptor was taken from a human donor with low-grade glioma or glioblastoma, undergoing nonglioma brain surgery, or in good health (not recorded which). The V gene is TRBV6-2 or TRBV6-3 and the J gene is TRBJ2-7; the central 9 bases match TRBD2. What was sequenced was glioma tissue, nonneoplastic brain tissue, or PBMCs (not recorded which). The CDR3 protein: CASSLTGGRDYYEQYF. The base sequence is TGTGCCAGCAGCCTAACCGGCGGGAGGGACTACTACGAGCAGTACTTC.